This is a list of T cell receptor beta chains from one sample in a study of Ad26.COV2.S vaccination and SARS-CoV-2 variants. Using immunoSEQ multiplex PCR, the repertoire was profiled, and TCRdb retains in-frame clones only, with some absent. The sample records about 420,000 clones, 70% to 90% being singletons. Specimen: peripheral blood, collected in a trial of Ad26.COV2.S vaccine versus placebo. Receptor source: a person between 18 and 65 years old who received the Ad26.COV2.S COVID-19 vaccine or a placebo. The CDR3 runs from the conserved cysteine through the conserved F or W. The D gene is left open where the match is weak. Where a row states a size, it is once, few, many or the class of an expanded clone; other rows omit it.

j_gene: TRBJ2-3
d_gene: TRBD2
abundance: few
v_gene: TRBV30
CDR3nt: TGTGCCTGGAGGGGCGGGGGGCTACGCACAGGGCCAGATACGCAGTATTTT
CDR3aa: CAWRGGGLRTGPDTQYF

j_gene: TRBJ1-1
d_gene: TRBD1
abundance: NA
v_gene: TRBV10-3
CDR3nt: TGTGCCAGCCGGGACAGGGACCGTCCTGGCACTGAAGCTTTCTTT
CDR3aa: CASRDRDRPGTEAFF

j_gene: TRBJ2-5
d_gene: NA
abundance: NA
v_gene: TRBV11-2
CDR3nt: TGTGCCAGCAGCGTCAGGGAGCTGGAGACCCAGTACTTC
CDR3aa: CASSVRELETQYF

j_gene: TRBJ2-3
d_gene: TRBD2
abundance: NA
v_gene: TRBV11-2
CDR3nt: TGTGCCAGCAGCCCTACTAGCGGTTCCACAGATACGCAGTATTTT
CDR3aa: CASSPTSGSTDTQYF

j_gene: TRBJ1-1
d_gene: NA
abundance: NA
v_gene: TRBV13
CDR3nt: TGTGCCAGCAGCTCCCCTAGGACGGAGAACACTGAAGCTTTCTTT
CDR3aa: CASSSPRTENTEAFF

j_gene: TRBJ1-1
d_gene: TRBD1
abundance: NA
v_gene: TRBV5-1
CDR3nt: TGCGCCAGCAGCTCGGGACAGGTGAACACTGAAGCTTTCTTT
CDR3aa: CASSSGQVNTEAFF

j_gene: TRBJ2-7
d_gene: NA
abundance: NA
v_gene: TRBV28
CDR3nt: TGTGCCAGCCAGGACATTAACTACGAGCAGTACTTC
CDR3aa: CASQDINYEQYF

j_gene: TRBJ2-4
d_gene: NA
abundance: once
v_gene: TRBV6-5
CDR3nt: TGTGCCAGCAGTTACACGGGGGACAAACTGGACTTC
CDR3aa: CASSYTGDKLDF

j_gene: TRBJ2-6
d_gene: TRBD1
abundance: NA
v_gene: TRBV7-9
CDR3nt: TGTGCCAGCAGCCGCGAGAAGGGGGCCGGGGCCAACGTCCTGACTTTC
CDR3aa: CASSREKGAGANVLTF

j_gene: TRBJ1-1
d_gene: NA
abundance: NA
v_gene: TRBV10-3
CDR3nt: TGTGCCATCAGTGAGGCCGGTTTGAACACTGAAGCTTTCTTT
CDR3aa: CAISEAGLNTEAFF

j_gene: TRBJ2-3
d_gene: NA
abundance: NA
v_gene: TRBV5-5
CDR3nt: TGTGCCAGCAGCAACAGACGCGCGCGGTTTCAAGATACGCAGTATTTT
CDR3aa: CASSNRRARFQDTQYF

j_gene: TRBJ2-1
d_gene: NA
abundance: once
v_gene: TRBV5-1
CDR3nt: TGCGCCAGCAGTTGGGGGTGGAGCTCCTACAATGAGCAGTTCTTC
CDR3aa: CASSWGWSSYNEQFF

j_gene: TRBJ2-3
d_gene: NA
abundance: NA
v_gene: TRBV7-6
CDR3nt: TGTGCCAGCAGCTTAGTAGGGGGGGGCACAGATACGCAGTATTTT
CDR3aa: CASSLVGGGTDTQYF

j_gene: TRBJ1-5
d_gene: NA
abundance: NA
v_gene: TRBV5-6
CDR3nt: TGTGCCAGCAGCAGGATGGAGGGACCGCACAATCAGCCCCAGCATTTT
CDR3aa: CASSRMEGPHNQPQHF

j_gene: TRBJ2-4
d_gene: NA
abundance: once
v_gene: TRBV19
CDR3nt: TGTGCCAGTAGTGTGCCCAGAGCCAAAAACATTCAGTACTTC
CDR3aa: CASSVPRAKNIQYF

j_gene: TRBJ1-5
d_gene: NA
abundance: NA
v_gene: TRBV28
CDR3nt: TGTGCCAGCAGTTTGCGATCGGGCAATCAGCCCCAGCATTTT
CDR3aa: CASSLRSGNQPQHF

j_gene: TRBJ2-5
d_gene: NA
abundance: NA
v_gene: TRBV2
CDR3nt: TGTGCCAGCAACGCCCCTTTGGGGGGTCTCCTCCACTTC
CDR3aa: CASNAPLGGLLHF

j_gene: TRBJ2-5
d_gene: NA
abundance: NA
v_gene: TRBV7-8
CDR3nt: TGTGCCAGCAGCTTAGATGTGGGCGAAGAGACCCAGTACTTC
CDR3aa: CASSLDVGEETQYF

j_gene: TRBJ1-6
d_gene: NA
abundance: NA
v_gene: TRBV5-1
CDR3nt: TGCGCCAGCAGCTTCGTCGTGAGTAGTGGCGATAATTCACCCCTCCACTTT
CDR3aa: CASSFVVSSGDNSPLHF

j_gene: TRBJ2-5
d_gene: NA
abundance: NA
v_gene: TRBV19
CDR3nt: TGTGCCAGTAGCATTACCGGGACCCAAGAGACCCAGTACTTC
CDR3aa: CASSITGTQETQYF

j_gene: TRBJ1-3
d_gene: NA
abundance: NA
v_gene: TRBV4-3
CDR3nt: TGCGCCAGCAGCCAAGATAAGGGTACTGGAAACACCATATATTTT
CDR3aa: CASSQDKGTGNTIYF

j_gene: TRBJ1-2
d_gene: TRBD1
abundance: few
v_gene: TRBV30
CDR3nt: TGTGCCTGGAGCAGTGGGCAGGGGGATGGCTACACCTTC
CDR3aa: CAWSSGQGDGYTF

j_gene: TRBJ2-5
d_gene: NA
abundance: NA
v_gene: TRBV7-8
CDR3nt: TGTGCCAGCAGCTTAGGCCCCCGGACCACACAAGAGACCCAGTACTTC
CDR3aa: CASSLGPRTTQETQYF

j_gene: TRBJ2-1
d_gene: TRBD1
abundance: NA
v_gene: TRBV28
CDR3nt: TGTGCCAGCCTTCCCGCCGGGGACAGGGGCTATGAGCAGTTCTTC
CDR3aa: CASLPAGDRGYEQFF

j_gene: TRBJ2-6
d_gene: NA
abundance: NA
v_gene: TRBV19
CDR3nt: TGTGCCAGTAGTATTGGTGGGGCCAACGTCCTGACTTTC
CDR3aa: CASSIGGANVLTF

j_gene: TRBJ2-3
d_gene: NA
abundance: NA
v_gene: TRBV7-9
CDR3nt: TGTGCCAGCAGCTTTCGGGGGTCATACACAGATACGCAGTATTTT
CDR3aa: CASSFRGSYTDTQYF

j_gene: TRBJ2-7
d_gene: NA
abundance: NA
v_gene: TRBV6-5
CDR3nt: TGTGCCAGCAGTCCATACAGGGTCACCCTGTACGAGCAGTACTTC
CDR3aa: CASSPYRVTLYEQYF

j_gene: TRBJ2-5
d_gene: TRBD1
abundance: once
v_gene: TRBV4-3
CDR3nt: TGCGCCAGCAGCCAGATCCCGGGACAGGGAGGAGAGACCCAGTACTTC
CDR3aa: CASSQIPGQGGETQYF

j_gene: TRBJ2-7
d_gene: NA
abundance: NA
v_gene: TRBV4-1
CDR3nt: TGCGCCAGCAGCCAATTTGGGCAGGAGGTCTCCGAGCAGTACTTC
CDR3aa: CASSQFGQEVSEQYF

j_gene: TRBJ2-7
d_gene: NA
abundance: NA
v_gene: TRBV6-4
CDR3nt: TGTGCCAGCAGGCTCTCCTACGAGCAGTACTTC
CDR3aa: CASRLSYEQYF

j_gene: TRBJ1-6
d_gene: NA
abundance: few
v_gene: TRBV9
CDR3nt: TGTGCCAGCAGCGTATCCTTGAGTGGCTCACCCCTCCACTTT
CDR3aa: CASSVSLSGSPLHF

j_gene: TRBJ1-5
d_gene: NA
abundance: NA
v_gene: TRBV6-5
CDR3nt: TGTGCCAGCAGTTACGGGCAGGGGAGCGCTCAGCCCCAGCATTTT
CDR3aa: CASSYGQGSAQPQHF

j_gene: TRBJ1-5
d_gene: NA
abundance: NA
v_gene: TRBV7-9
CDR3nt: TGTGCCAGCAGCGGAGCGGGTCTCATTAATCAGCCCCAGCATTTT
CDR3aa: CASSGAGLINQPQHF

j_gene: TRBJ1-1
d_gene: NA
abundance: NA
v_gene: TRBV10-3
CDR3nt: TGTGCCATCAGGGAATCAGGGGTTGGGGGCACTGAAGCTTTCTTT
CDR3aa: CAIRESGVGGTEAFF

j_gene: TRBJ1-1
d_gene: NA
abundance: NA
v_gene: TRBV4-1
CDR3nt: TGCGCCAGCAGCCAAGCCCCCGGGACCGGTGATGAAGCTTTCTTT
CDR3aa: CASSQAPGTGDEAFF

j_gene: TRBJ1-4
d_gene: TRBD1
abundance: NA
v_gene: TRBV9
CDR3nt: TGTGCCAGCAGCGTGGGGACAGGGCAATGGGAAAAACTGTTTTTT
CDR3aa: CASSVGTGQWEKLFF

j_gene: TRBJ1-4
d_gene: NA
abundance: NA
v_gene: TRBV11-2
CDR3nt: TGTGCCAGCACCCAGCGGGGGTCTAATGAAAAACTGTTTTTT
CDR3aa: CASTQRGSNEKLFF

j_gene: TRBJ2-3
d_gene: NA
abundance: NA
v_gene: TRBV7-3
CDR3nt: TGTGCCAGCAGCTCAGCTTTCAGCACAGATACGCAGTATTTT
CDR3aa: CASSSAFSTDTQYF

j_gene: TRBJ2-7
d_gene: NA
abundance: NA
v_gene: TRBV27
CDR3nt: TGTGCCAGCAGTCCTTCGGCAGGGGGGATATCCTACGAGCAGTACTTC
CDR3aa: CASSPSAGGISYEQYF

j_gene: TRBJ2-1
d_gene: NA
abundance: few
v_gene: TRBV7-3
CDR3nt: TGTGCCAGCAGCCCGTGGGCAGGGGGGTTTGAGAATGAGCAGTTCTTC
CDR3aa: CASSPWAGGFENEQFF

j_gene: TRBJ2-7
d_gene: NA
abundance: NA
v_gene: TRBV21-1
CDR3nt: TGTGCCAGCAGTCTTTTGGGGGACTCCTACGAGCAGTACTTC
CDR3aa: CASSLLGDSYEQYF

j_gene: TRBJ2-5
d_gene: TRBD1
abundance: few
v_gene: TRBV4-2
CDR3nt: TGTGCCAGCAGCCAAGACCCCGGGACAGGGGGAGGGAAAGAGACCCAGTACTTC
CDR3aa: CASSQDPGTGGGKETQYF

j_gene: TRBJ1-4
d_gene: NA
abundance: NA
v_gene: TRBV2
CDR3nt: TGTGCCAGCAGGGGAAACGGGTTGCTGGAAAAACTGTTTTTT
CDR3aa: CASRGNGLLEKLFF

j_gene: TRBJ1-5
d_gene: NA
abundance: NA
v_gene: TRBV6-5
CDR3nt: TGTGCCAGCAGCCAGGGCAGGGTAGGGCCCCAGCATTTT
CDR3aa: CASSQGRVGPQHF